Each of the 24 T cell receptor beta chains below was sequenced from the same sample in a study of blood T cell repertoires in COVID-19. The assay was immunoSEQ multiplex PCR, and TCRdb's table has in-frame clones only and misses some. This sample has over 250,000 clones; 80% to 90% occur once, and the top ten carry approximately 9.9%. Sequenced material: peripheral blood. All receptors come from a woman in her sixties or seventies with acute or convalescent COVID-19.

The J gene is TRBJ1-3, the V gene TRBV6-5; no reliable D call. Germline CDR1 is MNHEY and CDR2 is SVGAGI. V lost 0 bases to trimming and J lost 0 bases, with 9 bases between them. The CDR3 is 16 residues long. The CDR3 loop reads CASSYSSASSGNTIYF. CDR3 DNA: TGTGCCAGCAGTTACTCGAGCGCTTCCTCTGGAAACACCATATATTTT.

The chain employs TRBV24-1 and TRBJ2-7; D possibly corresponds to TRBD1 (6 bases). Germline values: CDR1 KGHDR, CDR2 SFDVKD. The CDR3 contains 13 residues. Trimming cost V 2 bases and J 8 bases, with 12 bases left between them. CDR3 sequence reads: CATSDYRVRKQYF. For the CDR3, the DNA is TGTGCCACCAGTGATTACAGGGTTCGCAAGCAGTACTTC.

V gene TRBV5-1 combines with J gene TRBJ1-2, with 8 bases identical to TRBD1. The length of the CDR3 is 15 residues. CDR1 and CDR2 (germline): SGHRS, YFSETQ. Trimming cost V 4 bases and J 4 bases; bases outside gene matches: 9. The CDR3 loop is CASSQTGTGVYGYTF. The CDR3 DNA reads TGCGCCAGCAGCCAGACCGGGACAGGAGTCTATGGCTACACCTTC. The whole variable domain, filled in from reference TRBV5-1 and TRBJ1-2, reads KAGVTQTPRYLIKTRGQQVTLSCSPISGHRSVSWYQQTPGQGLQFLFEYFSETQRNKGNFPGRFSGRQFSNSRSEMNVSTLELGDSALYLCASSQTGTGVYGYTFGSGTRLTVV.

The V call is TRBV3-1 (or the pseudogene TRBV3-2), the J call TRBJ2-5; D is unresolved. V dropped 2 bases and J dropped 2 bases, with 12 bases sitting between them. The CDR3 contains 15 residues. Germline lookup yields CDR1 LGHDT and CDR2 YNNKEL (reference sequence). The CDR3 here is CASSQSSGRQETQYF. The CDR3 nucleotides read TGTGCCAGCAGCCAATCATCCGGCAGGCAAGAGACCCAGTACTTC.

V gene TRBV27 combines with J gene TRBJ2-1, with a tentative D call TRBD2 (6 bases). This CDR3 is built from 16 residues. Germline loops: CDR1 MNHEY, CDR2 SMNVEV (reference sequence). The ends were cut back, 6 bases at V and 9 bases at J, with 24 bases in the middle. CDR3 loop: CASRNGASGPTGEQFF. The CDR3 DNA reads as TGTGCCAGCAGAAATGGGGCCAGCGGGCCCACGGGTGAGCAGTTCTTC.

In DNA, the CDR3 is TGCGCCAGCAGCCAAGGACACACCCTGAACACTGAAGCTTTCTTT. Translated: CASSQGHTLNTEAFF. The V gene is TRBV5-1, the J gene TRBJ1-1, with a possible D match to TRBD1 (5 bases). The V end was cut by 4 bases, the J end by 0 bases, with 13 bases between. The CDR3 has 15 residues. Germline-derived CDR1 and CDR2 are SGHRS and YFSETQ.

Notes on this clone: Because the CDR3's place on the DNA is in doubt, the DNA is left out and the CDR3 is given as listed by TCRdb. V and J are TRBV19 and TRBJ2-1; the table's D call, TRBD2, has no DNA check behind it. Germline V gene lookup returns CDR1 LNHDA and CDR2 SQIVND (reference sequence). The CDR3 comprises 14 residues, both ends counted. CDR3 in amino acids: CASTSGDLSNEQFF.

The CDR3 sequence: CASSHSGTGPGKQYF. Written as DNA, the CDR3 is TGTGCCAGCAGCCATTCGGGGACAGGGCCTGGGAAGCAGTACTTC. The chain uses TRBV14 and TRBJ2-7; 9 bases match TRBD1. The V segment lost 3 bases and the J segment 8 bases; nucleotides outside the gene matches: 11. The CDR3 is 15 amino acids. Germline V gene lookup returns CDR1 SGHDN and CDR2 FVKESK.

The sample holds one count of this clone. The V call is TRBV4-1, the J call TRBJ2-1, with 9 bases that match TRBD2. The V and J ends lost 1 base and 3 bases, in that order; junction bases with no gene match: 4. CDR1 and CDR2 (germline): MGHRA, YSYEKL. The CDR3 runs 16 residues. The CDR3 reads CASSQGPAGGYNEQFF. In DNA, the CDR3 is TGCGCCAGCAGCCAAGGCCCAGCGGGGGGCTACAATGAGCAGTTCTTC.

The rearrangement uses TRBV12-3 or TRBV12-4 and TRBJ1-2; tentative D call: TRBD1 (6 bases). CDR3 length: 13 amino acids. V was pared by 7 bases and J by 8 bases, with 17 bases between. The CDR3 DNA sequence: TGTGCCAGCACCTCTCTGACAGGCGGGGGCTACACCTTC. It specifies CASTSLTGGGYTF.

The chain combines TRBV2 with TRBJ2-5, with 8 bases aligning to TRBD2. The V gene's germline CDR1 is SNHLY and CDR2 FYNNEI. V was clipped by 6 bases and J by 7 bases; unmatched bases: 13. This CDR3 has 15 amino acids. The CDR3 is CASSLTTSAPGTQYF. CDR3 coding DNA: TGTGCCAGCAGCCTTACGACTAGCGCGCCCGGGACCCAGTACTTC. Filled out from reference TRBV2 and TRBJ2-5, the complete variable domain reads EPEVTQTPSHQVTQMGQEVILRCVPISNHLYFYWYRQILGQKVEFLVSFYNNEISEKSEIFDDQFSVERPDGSNFTLKIRSTKLEDSAMYFCASSLTTSAPGTQYFGPGTRLLVL.

Here the CDR3 reads CASSQRQANTGELFF. The CDR3, as DNA: TGTGCCAGCAGCCAAAGACAAGCGAACACCGGGGAGCTGTTTTTT. V and J are TRBV3-1 (or the pseudogene TRBV3-2) and TRBJ2-2; D call uncertain. CDR1 and CDR2 (germline): LGHDT, YNNKEL (reference sequence). The CDR3 consists of 15 residues. V was clipped by 2 bases and J by 0 bases, with 7 bases between them.

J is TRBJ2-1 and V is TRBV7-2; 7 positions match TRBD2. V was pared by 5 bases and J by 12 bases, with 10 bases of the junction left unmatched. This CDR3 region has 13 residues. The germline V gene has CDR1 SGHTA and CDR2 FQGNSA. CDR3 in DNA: TGTGCCAGCAGCGTCAGAAGCGGGGCGGGGCAGTTCTTC. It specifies CASSVRSGAGQFF.

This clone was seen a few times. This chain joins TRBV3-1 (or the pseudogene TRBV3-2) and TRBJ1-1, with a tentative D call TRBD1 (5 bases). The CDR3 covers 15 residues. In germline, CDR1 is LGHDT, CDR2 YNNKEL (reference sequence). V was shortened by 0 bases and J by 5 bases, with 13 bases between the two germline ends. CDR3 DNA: TGTGCCAGCAGCCAAGAGCTGGCCAGGGAAACTGAAGCTTTCTTT. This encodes CASSQELARETEAFF.

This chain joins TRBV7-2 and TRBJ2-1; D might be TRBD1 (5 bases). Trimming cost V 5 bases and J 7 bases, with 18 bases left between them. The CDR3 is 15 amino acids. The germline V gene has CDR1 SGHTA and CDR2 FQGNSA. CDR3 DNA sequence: TGTGCCAGCAGCCCAGGGTTACTTATGGGAAATGAGCAGTTCTTC. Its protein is CASSPGLLMGNEQFF.

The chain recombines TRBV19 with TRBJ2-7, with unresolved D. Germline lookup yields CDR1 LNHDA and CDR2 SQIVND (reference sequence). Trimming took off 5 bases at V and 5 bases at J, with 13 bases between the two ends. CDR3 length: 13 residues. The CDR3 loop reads CASSVWVGDEQYF. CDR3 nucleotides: TGTGCCAGTAGTGTCTGGGTAGGAGACGAGCAGTACTTC.

CDR3 amino acids: CASSGGQSNGYTF. As DNA, the CDR3 is TGTGCCAGCAGCGGGGGGCAGTCGAATGGCTACACCTTC. The genes are TRBV12-3 or TRBV12-4 and TRBJ1-2, with D perhaps TRBD1 (6 bases). Trimming cost V 6 bases and J 6 bases, with 14 bases left between them. The CDR3 is 13 amino acids.

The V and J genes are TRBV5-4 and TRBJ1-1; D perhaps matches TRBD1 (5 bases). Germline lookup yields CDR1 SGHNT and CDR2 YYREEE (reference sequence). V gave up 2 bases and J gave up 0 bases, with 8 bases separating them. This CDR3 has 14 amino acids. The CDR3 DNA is TGTGCCAGCAGCTTTACAGGAGTGAACACTGAAGCTTTCTTT. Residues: CASSFTGVNTEAFF.

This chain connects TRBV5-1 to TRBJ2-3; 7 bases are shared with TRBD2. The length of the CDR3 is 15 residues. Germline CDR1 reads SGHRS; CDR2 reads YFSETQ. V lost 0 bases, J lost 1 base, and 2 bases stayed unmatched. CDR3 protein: CASSLESGGTDTQYF. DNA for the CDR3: TGCGCCAGCAGCTTGGAGAGCGGGGGCACAGATACGCAGTATTTT.

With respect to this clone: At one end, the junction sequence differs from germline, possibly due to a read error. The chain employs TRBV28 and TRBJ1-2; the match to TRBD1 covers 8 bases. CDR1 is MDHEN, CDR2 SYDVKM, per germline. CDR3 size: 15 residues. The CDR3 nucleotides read TGTGCCAGCACTTTACCCAGGGGGCGCAAAGGCGGCTACACCTTC. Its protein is CASTLPRGRKGGYTF.

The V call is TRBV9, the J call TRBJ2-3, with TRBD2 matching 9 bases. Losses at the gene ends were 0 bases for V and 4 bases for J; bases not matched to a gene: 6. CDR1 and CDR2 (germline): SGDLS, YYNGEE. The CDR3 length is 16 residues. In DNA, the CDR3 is TGTGCCAGCAGCGTAGAAGGCGGGGGGGCGGCAGATACGCAGTATTTT. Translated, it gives CASSVEGGGAADTQYF.

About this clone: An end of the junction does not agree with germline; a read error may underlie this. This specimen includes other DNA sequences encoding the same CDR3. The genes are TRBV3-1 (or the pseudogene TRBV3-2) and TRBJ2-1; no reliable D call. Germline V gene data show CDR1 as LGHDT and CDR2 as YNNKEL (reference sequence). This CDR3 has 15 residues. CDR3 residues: CASSQVRVSYNEQFF. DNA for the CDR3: TGTGCTAGCAGCCAAGTTCGGGTATCCTACAATGAGCAGTTCTTC.

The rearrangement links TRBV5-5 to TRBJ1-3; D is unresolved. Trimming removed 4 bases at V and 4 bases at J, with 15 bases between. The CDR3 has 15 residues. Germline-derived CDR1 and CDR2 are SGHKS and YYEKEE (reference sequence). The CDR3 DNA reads TGTGCCAGCAGCCCTATCGGCGGCAGAGGAAACACCATATATTTT. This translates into CASSPIGGRGNTIYF.

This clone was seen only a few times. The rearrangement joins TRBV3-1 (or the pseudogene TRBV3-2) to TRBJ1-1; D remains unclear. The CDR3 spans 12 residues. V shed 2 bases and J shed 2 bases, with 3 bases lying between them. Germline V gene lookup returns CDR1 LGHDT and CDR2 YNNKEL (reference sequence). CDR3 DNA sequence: TGTGCCAGCAGCCAACTTAACACTGAAGCTTTCTTT. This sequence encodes CASSQLNTEAFF.